This TCR beta chain was identified during a study of cytotoxic CD8 clonotypes in ibrutinib-treated CLL. Notes on the study in general: Baseline levels of clonality went above those of age-matched healthy donors and moved with circulating CD8+ T-cell counts. Clonality, elevated at ibrutinib response, dropped back toward baseline at progression. The clonality rise at ibrutinib response reflected private clonotype expansion.

Germline V gives CDR1 SGHRS, CDR2 YFSETQ. Trimming cost V 4 bases and J 4 bases; bases outside gene matches: 5. The length of the CDR3 is 14 residues. Produced via immunoSEQ multiplex PCR; TCRdb's table is partial and in-frame only. The repertoire holds about 120,000 clones, under 70% seen once, with about 39% in the top ten. Remarks on this clone: The antigen is unknown.

The specimen comprised PBMCs, sampled after 24 months of ibrutinib treatment. The chain recombines TRBV5-1 with TRBJ1-2; 9 bases agree with TRBD1. The receptor comes from a human donor with chronic lymphocytic leukemia. The DNA for the CDR3 is TGCGCCAGCAGCGTCGGACAGGGGAGCTATGGCTACACCTTC. It yields the protein CASSVGQGSYGYTF.